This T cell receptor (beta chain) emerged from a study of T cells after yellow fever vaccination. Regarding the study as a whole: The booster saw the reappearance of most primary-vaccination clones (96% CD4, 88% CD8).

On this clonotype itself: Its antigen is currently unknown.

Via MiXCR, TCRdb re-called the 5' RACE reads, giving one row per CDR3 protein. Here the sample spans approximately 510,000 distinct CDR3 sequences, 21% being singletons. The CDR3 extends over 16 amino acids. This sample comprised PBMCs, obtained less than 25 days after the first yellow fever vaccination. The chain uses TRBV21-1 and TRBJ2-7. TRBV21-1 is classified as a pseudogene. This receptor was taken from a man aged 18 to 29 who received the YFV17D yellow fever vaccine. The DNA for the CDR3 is TGTGCCAGCAGAGAATTCGCACAACCGATCTCCTACGAGCAGTACTTC. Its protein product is CASREFAQPISYEQYF.